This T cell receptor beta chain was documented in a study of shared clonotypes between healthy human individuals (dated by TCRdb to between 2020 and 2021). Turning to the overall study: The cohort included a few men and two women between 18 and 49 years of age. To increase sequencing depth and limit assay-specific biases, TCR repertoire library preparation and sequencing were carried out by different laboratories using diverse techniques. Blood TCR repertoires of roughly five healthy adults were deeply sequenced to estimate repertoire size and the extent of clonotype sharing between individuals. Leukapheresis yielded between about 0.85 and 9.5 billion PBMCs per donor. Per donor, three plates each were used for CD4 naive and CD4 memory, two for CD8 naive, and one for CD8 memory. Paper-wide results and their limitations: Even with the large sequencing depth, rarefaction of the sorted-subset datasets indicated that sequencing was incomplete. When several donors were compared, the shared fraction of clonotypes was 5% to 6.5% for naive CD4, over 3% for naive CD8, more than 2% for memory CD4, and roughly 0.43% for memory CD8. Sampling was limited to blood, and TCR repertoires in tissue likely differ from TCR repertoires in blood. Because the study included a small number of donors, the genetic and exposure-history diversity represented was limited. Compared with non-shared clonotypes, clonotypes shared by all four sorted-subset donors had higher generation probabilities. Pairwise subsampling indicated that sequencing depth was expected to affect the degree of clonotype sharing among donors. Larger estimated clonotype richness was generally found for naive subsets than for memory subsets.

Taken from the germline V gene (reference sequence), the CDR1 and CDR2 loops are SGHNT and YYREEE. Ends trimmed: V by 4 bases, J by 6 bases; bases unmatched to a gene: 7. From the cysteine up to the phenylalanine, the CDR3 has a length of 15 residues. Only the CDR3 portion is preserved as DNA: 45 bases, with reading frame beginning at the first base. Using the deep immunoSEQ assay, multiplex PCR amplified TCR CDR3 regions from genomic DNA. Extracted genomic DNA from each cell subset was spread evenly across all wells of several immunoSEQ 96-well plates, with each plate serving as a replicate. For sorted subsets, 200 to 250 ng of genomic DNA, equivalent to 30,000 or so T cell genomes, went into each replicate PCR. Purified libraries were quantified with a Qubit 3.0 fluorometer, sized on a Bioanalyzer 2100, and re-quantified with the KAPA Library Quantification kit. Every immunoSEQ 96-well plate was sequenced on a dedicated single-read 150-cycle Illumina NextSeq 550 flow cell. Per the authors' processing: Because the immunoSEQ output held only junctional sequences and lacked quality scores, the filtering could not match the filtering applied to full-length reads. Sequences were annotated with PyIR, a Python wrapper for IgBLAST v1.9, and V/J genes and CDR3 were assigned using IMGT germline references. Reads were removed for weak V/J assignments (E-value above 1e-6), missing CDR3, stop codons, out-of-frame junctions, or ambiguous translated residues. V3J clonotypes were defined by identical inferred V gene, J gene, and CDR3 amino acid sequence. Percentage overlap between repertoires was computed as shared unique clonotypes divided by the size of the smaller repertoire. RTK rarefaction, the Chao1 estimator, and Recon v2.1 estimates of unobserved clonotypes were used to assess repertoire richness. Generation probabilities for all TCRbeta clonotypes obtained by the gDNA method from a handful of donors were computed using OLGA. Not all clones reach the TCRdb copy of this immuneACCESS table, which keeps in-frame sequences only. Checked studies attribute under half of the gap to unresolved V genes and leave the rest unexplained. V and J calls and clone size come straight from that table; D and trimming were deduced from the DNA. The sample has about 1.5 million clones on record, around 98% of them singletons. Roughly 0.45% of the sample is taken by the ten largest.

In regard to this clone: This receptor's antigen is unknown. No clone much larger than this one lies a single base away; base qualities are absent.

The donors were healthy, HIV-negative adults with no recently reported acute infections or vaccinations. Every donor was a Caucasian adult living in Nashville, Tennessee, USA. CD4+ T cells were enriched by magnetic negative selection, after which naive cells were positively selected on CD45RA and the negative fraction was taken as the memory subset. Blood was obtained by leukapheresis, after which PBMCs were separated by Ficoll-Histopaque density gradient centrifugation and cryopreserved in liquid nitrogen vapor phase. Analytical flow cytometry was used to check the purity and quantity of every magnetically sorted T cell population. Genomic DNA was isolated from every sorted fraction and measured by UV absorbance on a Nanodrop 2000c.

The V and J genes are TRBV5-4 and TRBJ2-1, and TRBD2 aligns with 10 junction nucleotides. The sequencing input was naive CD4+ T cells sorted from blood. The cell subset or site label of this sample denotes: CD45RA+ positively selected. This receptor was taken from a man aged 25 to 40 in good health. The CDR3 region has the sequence CASSPSGGEGNEQFF. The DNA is TGTGCCAGCAGCCCGAGCGGGGGGGAGGGCAATGAGCAGTTCTTC.